These T cell receptor beta chains were read from a single sample in a study of T cell responses to AZD1222 COVID-19 vaccine. TCRdb's copy holds only in-frame clones and misses some; the assay was immunoSEQ multiplex PCR. The sample has some 100,000 clones, less than 90% seen once. The specimen comprised peripheral blood, sampled on day 0 of AZD1222 vaccination. Source of these receptors: an adult in good health. Both conserved end residues are part of each CDR3. The D gene is left open where the match is weak. For some rows the clone size is stated as once, few or many, or as a class when expanded; others skip it.

>TRBJ2-1|TRBV3-1/TRBV3-2|.|TRBD2
TGTGCCAGTCAAGACGGGAGGGTGGTTTACAATGAGCAGTTCTTC
CASQDGRVVYNEQFF
>TRBJ2-7|TRBV11-3|once|.
TGTGCCAGCAGCTCGGGACCCCTTCGCGAGCAGTACTTC
CASSSGPLREQYF
>TRBJ1-5|TRBV28|.|.
TGTGCCAGCAGTGTAGGGGCCCTCAATCAGCCCCAGCATTTT
CASSVGALNQPQHF
>TRBJ2-7|TRBV6-5|.|TRBD2
TGTGCCAGCACAGCTAGCGGGAGGAGTTCCTACGAGCAGTACTTC
CASTASGRSSYEQYF
>TRBJ2-3|TRBV2|once|TRBD1
TGTGCCAGCAGTGAACAGGGGGCGGGAGATACGCAGTATTTT
CASSEQGAGDTQYF
>TRBJ1-1|TRBV7-2|.|.
TGTGCCAGCAGCCCGTTTGAACGGGTCGATACTGAAGCTTTCTTT
CASSPFERVDTEAFF
>TRBJ1-1|TRBV27|few|.
TGTGCCAGCACAGTATCCGCGAACACTGAAGCTTTCTTT
CASTVSANTEAFF
>TRBJ2-1|TRBV10-1|.|.
TGCGCCAGTTTGGGACTCCCAAATGAGCAGTTCTTC
CASLGLPNEQFF
>TRBJ1-5|TRBV6-6|.|TRBD1
TGTGCCAGCAGCTACCAGGGGGCTCGCAATCAGCCCCAGCATTTT
CASSYQGARNQPQHF
>TRBJ2-7|TRBV5-1|.|.
TGCGCCAGCAGCTTACGACTTAGCTCCTACGAGCAGTACTTC
CASSLRLSSYEQYF
>TRBJ1-6|TRBV5-1|few|TRBD1
TGCGCCAGCAGCTTGGGGGCAGGGGGAACCAAATTTTCACCCCTCCACTTT
CASSLGAGGTKFSPLHF
>TRBJ1-1|TRBV9|.|.
TGTGCCAGCAGCCCACTCCAGAAGGGGACTGAAGCTTTCTTT
CASSPLQKGTEAFF
>TRBJ1-2|TRBV29-1|.|.
TGCAGCGTCACAGGGACTGGCTACACCTTC
CSVTGTGYTF
>TRBJ1-1|TRBV27|.|.
TGTGCCAGCAGTTTCAGGGGACCGAACACTGAAGCTTTCTTT
CASSFRGPNTEAFF
>TRBJ1-5|TRBV19|once|.
TGTGCCAGTAGTATCCACGCTGGGCAGCCCCAGCATTTT
CASSIHAGQPQHF
>TRBJ1-2|TRBV6-4|once|TRBD1
TGTGCCAGCAGTGACTCAAAAACAGGGGGCAGATTTGGCTACACCTTC
CASSDSKTGGRFGYTF
>TRBJ2-7|TRBV27|.|.
TGTGCCAGCAGACTGAATGCTTACTACGAGCAGTACTTC
CASRLNAYYEQYF
>TRBJ1-6|TRBV11-1|.|TRBD1
TGTGCCAGCAGCTCCCGGACAGGGGATAATTCACCCCTCCACTTT
CASSSRTGDNSPLHF
>TRBJ2-1|TRBV5-1|.|TRBD2
TGCGCCAGCGGGCAAACTAGCGGGACGATTAATGAGCAGTTCTTC
CASGQTSGTINEQFF
>TRBJ1-1|TRBV2|.|.
TGTGCCAGCAGTGTTGCCAGCAGTTCGAACACTGAAGCTTTCTTT
CASSVASSSNTEAFF
>TRBJ1-2|TRBV3-1/TRBV3-2|.|TRBD1
TGTGCCAGCACAGGGGGGAACTATGGCTACACCTTC
CASTGGNYGYTF
>TRBJ2-5|TRBV5-6|.|.
TGTGCCAGCAGCTTGTTCCCCCAAGAGACCCAGTACTTC
CASSLFPQETQYF
>TRBJ1-6|TRBV27|few|.
TGTGCCAGCAGCTCCCGTGGTTATTCACCCCTCCACTTT
CASSSRGYSPLHF
>TRBJ2-7|TRBV4-1|.|TRBD2
TGCGCCAGCAGCTCCCAACCAGTAGCGGGAGGCCAAACCAACGAGCAGTACTTC
CASSSQPVAGGQTNEQYF
>TRBJ2-3|TRBV30|.|.
TGTGCCTGGAGGGCGGGTAGCACAGATACGCAGTATTTT
CAWRAGSTDTQYF
>TRBJ1-1|TRBV7-3|.|.
TGTGCCAGCAGCCTCCAGGGTAACACTGAAGCTTTCTTT
CASSLQGNTEAFF
>TRBJ1-2|TRBV18|.|TRBD1
TGTGCCAGCTCACCAGGGACAGGGGGCTTCAGTAGCTATGGCTACACCTTC
CASSPGTGGFSSYGYTF
>TRBJ2-7|TRBV3-1/TRBV3-2|.|.
TGTGCCAGCAGCCAAGGTAGGCTAGTCACCGACGAGCAGTACTTC
CASSQGRLVTDEQYF
>TRBJ1-1|TRBV24-1|many|.
TGTGCCACCAGTGATTCGGACCACGGAGGGACTGAAGCTTTCTTT
CATSDSDHGGTEAFF
>TRBJ1-2|TRBV2|.|TRBD1
TGTGCCAGCAGTGGGGACAGTAACTATGGCTACACCTTC
CASSGDSNYGYTF
>TRBJ2-5|TRBV9|.|TRBD1
TGTGCCAGCAGCGCCGGACAGGGCCAAGAGACCCAGTACTTC
CASSAGQGQETQYF
>TRBJ2-1|TRBV3-1/TRBV3-2|.|TRBD2
TGTGCCAGCAGCCTGGGACTAGCGGGTCGGAGCAATGAGCAGTTCTTC
CASSLGLAGRSNEQFF
>TRBJ2-1|TRBV6-5|.|.
TGTGCCAGCGGGAGAGAGACCTACAATGAGCAGTTCTTC
CASGRETYNEQFF
>TRBJ1-1|TRBV12-3/TRBV12-4|.|TRBD1
TGTGCCAGCAGTGGCCAGGGGGGGGGTGAAGCTTTCTTT
CASSGQGGGEAFF
>TRBJ2-7|TRBV15|.|.
TGTGCCACCAGCGATCGCTACTACGAGCAGTACTTC
CATSDRYYEQYF
>TRBJ2-1|TRBV2|.|.
TGTGCCAGCAGTGAAGGCTATTGGGATGGGAATGAGCAGTTCTTC
CASSEGYWDGNEQFF